The entry that follows covers one T cell receptor (beta chain) sequence. The target of this receptor is not known. Per-nucleotide qualities are absent, and no much larger clonotype sits a single base away. The trial excluded patients who had a history of autoimmune disease or who were on systemic immunosuppression. Peripheral blood for TCR sequencing was drawn from every dose cohort at baseline, at cycle 4 day 1 and at cycle 7 day 1. The samples were taken from a phase I, first-in-human, multicenter, open-label dose-escalation trial of ivuxolimab. The trial enrolled adults with locally advanced or metastatic head and neck squamous cell, hepatocellular, melanoma or renal cell carcinoma. Before TCR sequencing, CD4+ T cells and CD8+ T cells were sorted from peripheral blood as separate populations. Genomic DNA was isolated from the sorted cells so that the TCRbeta CDR3 region could be sequenced. The immunoSEQ Assay was used to sequence the TCRbeta CDR3 regions. As stored in TCRdb, this immuneACCESS dataset retains in-frame rearrangements with V and J assigned. A fraction of the clones does not appear; measured against another copy, unresolved V genes explain less than half of the discrepancy, and the remainder lacks a known reason. The sample data list tens of thousands of clones, and over 60% of these were observed just once. The top ten clonotypes cover over 2% of the sample.

The entry originates in a study of OX40 agonist ivuxolimab in advanced cancers. Study-level background: Ivuxolimab was an agonistic, fully human IgG2 monoclonal antibody directed against OX40 (CD134), a costimulatory receptor. Intravenous ivuxolimab was administered to patients every 2 weeks at six dose levels: 0.01, 0.1, 0.3, 1.5, 3 and 10 mg/kg. Of the 50 or so patients in dose escalation, about 20 had hepatocellular carcinoma, around 15 had melanoma, 9 had renal cell carcinoma and 9 had head and neck cancer. In the dose-escalation cohort, approximately 80% of patients were male, and the mean age was around 65 years with a range of roughly 23 to 79. Patients were allowed to have had prior anti-PD-1, anti-PD-L1 or anti-CTLA-4 therapy, and 40% of the dose-escalation patients had previously received checkpoint inhibitors. Partial responses were achieved by three dose-escalation patients, of whom one had hepatocellular carcinoma and two had cutaneous melanoma. The point of sequencing TCRbeta in the periphery was to test whether ivuxolimab changed TCR sequence diversity and drove clonal T-cell expansion. The paper reports the monotherapy dose-escalation portion (N ≈ 52 patients) of the phase I ivuxolimab trial. Results the study describes overall, beyond this receptor: At doses of 0.1 to 3.0 mg/kg, clonal expansion of both CD4+ and CD8+ T cells in blood was seen between baseline and week 6. After ivuxolimab, expanded clones were on average more numerous among CD8+ T cells than among CD4+ T cells. Low levels of normalized T-cell clonal expansion were also seen in some patients who did not respond. Which antigens the clonally expanded peripheral T cells were specific for was not determined. Partial responders in the 0.1-3.0 mg/kg groups had among the lowest normalized peripheral clonal expansion, especially among CD8+ T cells.

The sequenced sample was CD4+ or CD8+ T cells sorted from blood, obtained in a trial of the OX40 agonist ivuxolimab. The clonotype comes from an adult with an advanced solid tumor such as melanoma, head and neck, liver or kidney cancer.

CDR3 reads: CASSLGPPGTGELFF. The nucleotides are TGTGCCAGCAGCTTGGGTCCCCCGGGCACCGGGGAGCTGTTTTTT. The chain couples TRBV7-7 to TRBJ2-2, with no confidently assigned D gene. V is reduced by 3 bases and J by 4 bases, leaving a spacing of 12 bases between them. The CDR3 measures 15 amino acids from cysteine to phenylalanine. Of all the DNA, just the CDR3 is kept, 45 bases in frame from base 1. CDR1 and CDR2, looked up from the germline V gene (reference sequence), are SSHAT and FNYEAQ.